A selection of T cell receptor beta chains follows, all from one sample in a study of blood T cells in healthy people across ages. TCRdb itself ran the 5' RACE reads through MiXCR, one entry per CDR3 protein. Found here are about 560,000 distinct CDR3 sequences, 27% of them singletons; the top ten hold under 4.5%. The data also belong to a second study, concerning T cells of mothers and their children.

Material: blood. All receptors derive from a boy between 2 and 10 years old in good health. The CDR3 runs from the conserved cysteine through the conserved F or W. The D gene is left open where the match is weak. Expanded clones are given a class, and other clones once, few, many or no size at all.

V gene: TRBV29-1; J gene: TRBJ1-6; D gene: .; clone size: few; CDR3 DNA: TGCAGCGTTACCGAACACCCGAATTCACCCCTCCACTTT; CDR3 protein: CSVTEHPNSPLHF
V gene: TRBV21-1; J gene: TRBJ2-5; D gene: .; clone size: few; CDR3 DNA: TGTGCCAGCAGCAAGTGGCCGCGGGGGCTGGGTGAGACCCAGTACTTC; CDR3 protein: CASSKWPRGLGETQYF
V gene: TRBV20-1; J gene: TRBJ1-1; D gene: .; clone size: .; CDR3 DNA: TGCAGTGCTAGAGTTTTAACAGGTTTGGCTTTCTTT; CDR3 protein: CSARVLTGLAFF
V gene: TRBV20-1; J gene: TRBJ2-7; D gene: .; clone size: .; CDR3 DNA: TGCAGTGTCCCAGGTCCGAGGAGGGAGCAGTACTTC; CDR3 protein: CSVPGPRREQYF
V gene: TRBV12-3/TRBV12-4; J gene: TRBJ2-6; D gene: .; clone size: .; CDR3 DNA: TGTGCCAGCAGTTTCGCAGGGAGAATTTATTCTGGGGCCAACGTCCTGACTTTC; CDR3 protein: CASSFAGRIYSGANVLTF
V gene: TRBV3-1; J gene: TRBJ2-1; D gene: .; clone size: .; CDR3 DNA: TGTGCCAGCAGCCCCCCGCCGCCAGGGCTTTACAATGAGCAGTTCTTC; CDR3 protein: CASSPPPPGLYNEQFF
V gene: TRBV29-1; J gene: TRBJ2-5; D gene: TRBD1; clone size: few; CDR3 DNA: TGCAGCGGTGCCCGGGACAGGGGTTCTGAGACCCAGTACTTC; CDR3 protein: CSGARDRGSETQYF
V gene: TRBV6-5; J gene: TRBJ2-7; D gene: .; clone size: .; CDR3 DNA: TGTGCCAGCAGTTACTTGGGCAGAACCGCCTACGAGCAGTACTTC; CDR3 protein: CASSYLGRTAYEQYF
V gene: TRBV6-6; J gene: TRBJ1-1; D gene: .; clone size: few; CDR3 DNA: TGTGCCAGCGAACAGGGTCCGGCTTTCTTT; CDR3 protein: CASEQGPAFF
V gene: TRBV25-1; J gene: TRBJ1-2; D gene: TRBD1; clone size: .; CDR3 DNA: TGTGCCAGCAGCAAACCGACAGGGGGTGGCTACACCTTC; CDR3 protein: CASSKPTGGGYTF
V gene: TRBV20-1; J gene: TRBJ1-2; D gene: .; clone size: few; CDR3 DNA: TGCAGTGCTAGTGTACCTACGCGAGGTGGCTACACCTTC; CDR3 protein: CSASVPTRGGYTF
V gene: TRBV19; J gene: TRBJ1-4; D gene: .; clone size: .; CDR3 DNA: TGTGCCAGTAACCCTAACGGCGGAGAGATAGTGGCTAATGAAAAACTGTTTTTT; CDR3 protein: CASNPNGGEIVANEKLFF
V gene: TRBV5-1; J gene: TRBJ2-5; D gene: TRBD2; clone size: .; CDR3 DNA: TGCGCCAGCAGTTCCCCTCTAGCGGGGGCTGGCGAGACCCAGTACTTC; CDR3 protein: CASSSPLAGAGETQYF
V gene: TRBV5-1; J gene: TRBJ2-5; D gene: .; clone size: .; CDR3 DNA: TGCGCCAGCAGCTTGGTCGGATCGGACATCCTAGAGACCCAGTACTTC; CDR3 protein: CASSLVGSDILETQYF
V gene: TRBV15; J gene: TRBJ2-7; D gene: TRBD2; clone size: few; CDR3 DNA: TGTGCCACCAGCGGGACTAGCGGATTTCCCTACGAGCAGTACTTC; CDR3 protein: CATSGTSGFPYEQYF
V gene: TRBV7-3; J gene: TRBJ2-2; D gene: .; clone size: .; CDR3 DNA: TGTGCCAGCAAGGCGGGGCCAACCACCGGGGAGCTGTTTTTT; CDR3 protein: CASKAGPTTGELFF
V gene: TRBV2; J gene: TRBJ2-3; D gene: .; clone size: few; CDR3 DNA: TGTGCCAGCAAGGCCAACACAGATACGCAGTATTTT; CDR3 protein: CASKANTDTQYF
V gene: TRBV14; J gene: TRBJ2-1; D gene: TRBD1; clone size: .; CDR3 DNA: TGTGCCAGCAGCCAAGGTTACAGGGGAGCCTACAATGAGCAGTTCTTC; CDR3 protein: CASSQGYRGAYNEQFF